These 20 T cell receptor beta chains were sequenced from one sample in a study of blood T cell repertoires in COVID-19. Generated by immunoSEQ multiplex PCR, the TCRdb table keeps only in-frame clones and is missing some. The sample consists of tens of thousands of clones, approximately 90% of them appearing once. Sequences were obtained from peripheral blood. These receptors were obtained from a woman in her sixties with COVID-19, enrolled during active disease.

This clone was recorded once. V gene TRBV19 combines with J gene TRBJ1-6; 8 nucleotides agree with TRBD1. Germline lookup yields CDR1 LNHDA and CDR2 SQIVND (reference sequence). With V trimmed by 7 bases and J by 9 bases, 8 bases remained unmatched. The CDR3 has 14 residues. The CDR3 here is CASTADRAGSPLHF. The CDR3 nucleotides read TGTGCCAGTACCGCGGACAGGGCTGGTTCACCCCTCCACTTT.

The chain uses TRBV27 and TRBJ2-1; D not certain. The CDR3 has 13 residues. Germline V gene data show CDR1 as MNHEY and CDR2 as SMNVEV (reference sequence). Trimming stripped 10 bases from V and 1 base from J, with 11 bases between. The CDR3 bases are TGTGCCAAATCGCCCCGGTCCTACAATGAGCAGTTCTTC. It encodes CAKSPRSYNEQFF.

The chain recombines TRBV6-2 or TRBV6-3 with TRBJ2-7; D is uncertain. V lost 0 bases and J 3 bases, leaving 9 bases between the germline ends. Germline assignment: CDR1 MNHEY and CDR2 SVGEGT. This CDR3 region has 14 residues. CDR3: CASSYSTTFYEQYF. CDR3 bases: TGTGCCAGCAGTTACTCGACGACTTTCTACGAGCAGTACTTC.

The chain carries TRBV9 and TRBJ2-1; 10 bases fit TRBD2. The germline V gene encodes CDR1 SGDLS and CDR2 YYNGEE. V dropped 0 bases and J dropped 5; count of bases not matched to a gene: 5. There are 16 residues in the CDR3. In DNA form, the CDR3 reads TGTGCCAGCAGCGTAGCGGTAGCGGGAGGTCACAATGAGCAGTTCTTC. As protein: CASSVAVAGGHNEQFF.

There are a few counts of this clone. The chain couples TRBV10-3 to TRBJ2-5, with 7 positions matching TRBD2. The ends lost 6 bases at V and 1 base at J; junction bases unmatched: 5. The CDR3 has 14 amino acids. Germline CDR1 is ENHRY and CDR2 is SYGVKD. CDR3 sequence (DNA): TGTGCCATCAGGGCCGGGACTACCCAAGAGACCCAGTACTTC. Encoded protein: CAIRAGTTQETQYF.

This clone was observed once. The rearrangement uses TRBV29-1 and TRBJ2-7, with TRBD1 identical over 8 bases. CDR3 size: 15 residues. With 2 bases clipped from V and 2 bases from J, the junction kept 8 bases outside the gene matches. Germline V gene data show CDR1 as SQVTM and CDR2 as ANQGSEA. The CDR3 DNA reads TGCAGCGTTGAATCGGTGGCAGGGGGCACCTACGAGCAGTACTTC. This encodes CSVESVAGGTYEQYF.

The CDR3 DNA reads TGTGCCAGCAGCCCCGGGGGGACCCGTTATGCTGAAGCTTTCTTT. Translating it yields CASSPGGTRYAEAFF. This rearrangement joins TRBV13 to TRBJ1-1; weak D call: TRBD1 (5 bases). The CDR3 extends over 15 amino acids. The V end was cut by 5 bases, the J end by 6 bases, with 19 bases between. Germline loops: CDR1 PRHDT, CDR2 FYEKMQ (reference sequence). Supplemented by reference TRBV13 and TRBJ1-1, the full variable domain reads AAGVIQSPRHLIKEKRETATLKCYPIPRHDTVYWYQQGPGQDPQFLISFYEKMQSDKGSIPDRFSAQQFSDYHSELNMSSLELGDSALYFCASSPGGTRYAEAFFGQGTRLTVV.

V and J are TRBV7-2 and TRBJ2-7; D is perhaps TRBD2 (6 bases). This CDR3 comprises 15 residues. Germline V gene lookup returns CDR1 SGHTA and CDR2 FQGNSA. Trimming stripped 5 bases from V and 2 bases from J, with 16 bases between. The CDR3: CASSPSSGGAYEQYF. The DNA of the CDR3 is TGTGCCAGCAGCCCGTCCTCTGGAGGGGCCTACGAGCAGTACTTC.

The J gene is TRBJ1-2, the V gene TRBV4-3, with a weak D call TRBD1 (5 bases). V was shortened by 3 bases and J by 4 bases, with 9 bases between the two germline ends. Germline CDR1 is LGHNA and CDR2 is YSLEER. The CDR3 covers 13 residues. As DNA, the CDR3 is TGCGCCAGCAGCCAGACAGCTAGCTATGGCTACACCTTC. Its translation is CASSQTASYGYTF.

This rearrangement joins TRBV6-6 to TRBJ2-1, with D possibly being TRBD2 (6 bases). The CDR3 contains 12 residues. Trimming shortened V by 6 bases and J by 9 bases, and 12 bases separated the two germline ends. The germline gives CDR1 MNHNY, CDR2 SVGAGI (reference sequence). The CDR3 protein is CASRILASEQFF. The CDR3 DNA reads as TGTGCCAGCAGAATCCTAGCGAGTGAGCAGTTCTTC.

CDR3 sequence reads: CASSGERGTEAFF. The CDR3 nucleotides read TGTGCCAGCAGCGGTGAAAGGGGCACTGAAGCTTTCTTT. The chain joins TRBV7-2 to TRBJ1-1; D might be TRBD1 (5 bases). The V and J ends lost 5 bases and 4 bases respectively, with 11 bases between them. CDR3 length equals 13 residues. Germline V lookup: CDR1 SGHTA, CDR2 FQGNSA. The entire variable domain, with the rest obtained from reference TRBV7-2 and TRBJ1-1, is as follows: GAGVSQSPSNKVTEKGKDVELRCDPISGHTALYWYRQSLGQGLEFLIYFQGNSAPDKSGLPSDRFSAERTGGSVSTLTIQRTQQEDSAVYLCASSGERGTEAFFGQGTRLTVV.

The J gene is TRBJ2-7, the V gene TRBV4-2, with D possibly being TRBD2 (5 bases). The CDR3 covers 15 residues. V lost 2 bases to trimming and J lost 9 bases, with 20 bases between them. Germline-derived CDR1 and CDR2 are LGHNA and YNFKEQ. The CDR3 is CASSQNEGSGNGQYF. The CDR3 region has the DNA TGTGCCAGCAGCCAAAATGAAGGGAGCGGAAACGGGCAGTACTTC.

The genes are TRBV19 and TRBJ1-1, with 7 bases that match TRBD1. The CDR3 loop spans 15 amino acids. Germline assignment: CDR1 LNHDA and CDR2 SQIVND (reference sequence). The trim removed 2 bases at V and 6 bases at J, leaving 9 bases unmatched. CDR3 coding DNA: TGTGCCAGTAGTATAACCGCACAGGGGATTGCTGAAGCTTTCTTT. It is translated as CASSITAQGIAEAFF.

The rearrangement links TRBV30 to TRBJ1-2, with D possibly TRBD1 on 6 matching bases. This CDR3 is 14 amino acids long. The germline V and J ends were trimmed by 0 bases and 7 bases, with 15 bases remaining between them. Germline CDR1 GTSNPN, CDR2 SVGIG (reference sequence). CDR3 nucleotide sequence: TGTGCCTGGAGTGTAGTACAGGGCATAGGTGGCTACACCTTC. Translated, it gives CAWSVVQGIGGYTF.

The genes are TRBV9 and TRBJ2-7, with 11 bases aligning to TRBD2. Trimming cost V 4 bases and J 3 bases; bases outside gene matches: 9. Germline V gives CDR1 SGDLS, CDR2 YYNGEE. CDR3 length: 16 residues. The CDR3: CASSKSGLAVGYEQYF. The CDR3 DNA reads TGTGCCAGCAGCAAATCGGGACTAGCGGTGGGCTACGAGCAGTACTTC.

The V call is TRBV3-1 (or the pseudogene TRBV3-2), the J call TRBJ2-5; 7 bases align to TRBD2. With V trimmed by 6 bases and J by 5 bases, 9 bases remained unmatched. The V gene's germline CDR1 is LGHDT and CDR2 YNNKEL (reference sequence). There are 14 residues in the CDR3. In DNA, the CDR3 is TGTGCCAGCAGGCTGGGGGAGGGCCGGGAGACCCAGTACTTC. Translating gives CASRLGEGRETQYF.

The chain links TRBV28 to TRBJ2-5, with D maybe TRBD1 (6 bases). Germline values: CDR1 MDHEN, CDR2 SYDVKM. V was trimmed by 5 bases and J by 5 bases, leaving 18 bases between them. The CDR3 spans 15 residues. CDR3 region: CASSGYKGVLETQYF. The CDR3 DNA is TGTGCCAGCAGTGGATATAAGGGGGTTTTGGAGACCCAGTACTTC. Full variable domain (outside the CDR3, taken from reference TRBV28 and TRBJ2-5): DVKVTQSSRYLVKRTGEKVFLECVQDMDHENMFWYRQDPGLGLRLIYFSYDVKMKEKGDIPEGYSVSREKKERFSLILESASTNQTSMYLCASSGYKGVLETQYFGPGTRLLVL.

The chain has TRBV5-1 and TRBJ2-1; D call uncertain. The CDR3 is 14 residues long. V lost 3 bases to trimming and J lost 8 bases, with 15 bases between them. The germline V gene encodes CDR1 SGHRS and CDR2 YFSETQ. In DNA, the CDR3 is TGCGCCAGCAGCTCCTCGGGTGGTGTCGATGAGCAGTTCTTC. It translates to CASSSSGGVDEQFF.

The chain couples TRBV11-2 to TRBJ2-1; 8 bases agree with TRBD2. V lost 5 bases and J lost 5; bases outside the gene matches: 5. The length of the CDR3 is 14 residues. The germline V gene encodes CDR1 SGHAT and CDR2 FQNNGV. DNA for the CDR3: TGTGCCAGCAGCCCCCGGGGGGGCCACAATGAGCAGTTCTTC. Residues: CASSPRGGHNEQFF.

The V gene is TRBV4-2, the J gene TRBJ1-5, with D unclear. The CDR3 runs 16 residues. Trimming left V 1 base short and J 6 bases short, with 16 bases between. Germline V gene data show CDR1 as LGHNA and CDR2 as YNFKEQ. The CDR3 sequence is CASSQGGTYPPQPQHF. In DNA form, the CDR3 reads TGTGCCAGCAGCCAAGGAGGAACGTACCCCCCTCAGCCCCAGCATTTT.